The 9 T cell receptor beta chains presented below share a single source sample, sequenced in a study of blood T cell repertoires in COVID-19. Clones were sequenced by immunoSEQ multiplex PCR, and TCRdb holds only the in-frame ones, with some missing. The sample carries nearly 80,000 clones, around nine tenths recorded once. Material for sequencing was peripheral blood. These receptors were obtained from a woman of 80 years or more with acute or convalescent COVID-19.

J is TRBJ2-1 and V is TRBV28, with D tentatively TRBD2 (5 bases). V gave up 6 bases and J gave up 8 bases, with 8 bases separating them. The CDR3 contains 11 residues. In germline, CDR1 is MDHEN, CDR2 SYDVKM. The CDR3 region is CASSGLYEQFF. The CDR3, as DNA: TGTGCCAGCAGCGGACTCTATGAGCAGTTCTTC. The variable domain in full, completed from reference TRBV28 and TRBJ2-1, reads DVKVTQSSRYLVKRTGEKVFLECVQDMDHENMFWYRQDPGLGLRLIYFSYDVKMKEKGDIPEGYSVSREKKERFSLILESASTNQTSMYLCASSGLYEQFFGPGTRLTVL.

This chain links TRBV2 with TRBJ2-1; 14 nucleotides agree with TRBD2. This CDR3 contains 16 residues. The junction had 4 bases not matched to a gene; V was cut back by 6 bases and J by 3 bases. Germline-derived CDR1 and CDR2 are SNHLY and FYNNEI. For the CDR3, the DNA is TGTGCCAGCAGGGGACTAGCGGGAGACCACTACAATGAGCAGTTCTTC. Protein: CASRGLAGDHYNEQFF.

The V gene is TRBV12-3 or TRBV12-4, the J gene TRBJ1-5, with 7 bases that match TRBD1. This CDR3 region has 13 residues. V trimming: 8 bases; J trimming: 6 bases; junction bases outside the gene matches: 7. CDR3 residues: CASGDRASQPQHF. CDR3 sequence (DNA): TGTGCCAGCGGAGACAGGGCAAGTCAGCCCCAGCATTTT.

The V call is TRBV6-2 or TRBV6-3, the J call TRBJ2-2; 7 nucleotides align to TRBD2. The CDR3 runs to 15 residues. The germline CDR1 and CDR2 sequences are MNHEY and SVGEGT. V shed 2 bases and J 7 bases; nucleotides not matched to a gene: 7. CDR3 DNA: TGTGCCAGCAGTTACACCATAGCGGGCGGCGGGGAGCTGTTTTTT. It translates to CASSYTIAGGGELFF.

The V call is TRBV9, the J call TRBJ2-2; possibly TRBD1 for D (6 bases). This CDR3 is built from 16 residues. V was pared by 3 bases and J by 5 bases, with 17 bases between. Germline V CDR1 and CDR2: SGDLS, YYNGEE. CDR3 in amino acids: CASSALTGIRTGELFF. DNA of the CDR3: TGTGCCAGCAGCGCCCTCACAGGGATCAGGACCGGGGAGCTGTTTTTT.

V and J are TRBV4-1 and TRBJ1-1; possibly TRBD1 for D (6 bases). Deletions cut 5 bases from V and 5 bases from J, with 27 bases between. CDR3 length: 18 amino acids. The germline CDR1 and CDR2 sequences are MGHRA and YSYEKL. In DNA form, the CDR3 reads TGCGCCAGCAGCGATGTTTTAGGGGGTACTCTGAGGGGGACTGAAGCTTTCTTT. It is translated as CASSDVLGGTLRGTEAFF.

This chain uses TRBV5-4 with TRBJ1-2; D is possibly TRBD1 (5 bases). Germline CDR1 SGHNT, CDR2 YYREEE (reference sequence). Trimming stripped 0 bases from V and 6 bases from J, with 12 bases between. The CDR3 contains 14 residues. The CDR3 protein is CASSLGGGANGYTF. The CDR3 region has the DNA TGTGCCAGCAGCTTGGGTGGAGGGGCTAATGGCTACACCTTC. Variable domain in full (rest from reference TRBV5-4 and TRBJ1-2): ETGVTQSPTHLIKTRGQQVTLRCSSQSGHNTVSWYQQALGQGPQFIFQYYREEENGRGNFPPRFSGLQFPNYSSELNVNALELDDSALYLCASSLGGGANGYTFGSGTRLTVV.

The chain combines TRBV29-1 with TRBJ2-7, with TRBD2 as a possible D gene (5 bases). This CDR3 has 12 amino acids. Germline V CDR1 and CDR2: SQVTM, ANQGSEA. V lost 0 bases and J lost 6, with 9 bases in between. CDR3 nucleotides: TGCAGCGTTGAAGATCGAGGGAGCGAGCAGTACTTC. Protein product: CSVEDRGSEQYF.

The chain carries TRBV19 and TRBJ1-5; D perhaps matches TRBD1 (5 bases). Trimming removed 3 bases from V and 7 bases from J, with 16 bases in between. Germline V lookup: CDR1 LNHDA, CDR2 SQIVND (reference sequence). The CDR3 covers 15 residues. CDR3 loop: CASSIRKQGGQPQHF. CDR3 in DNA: TGTGCCAGTAGTATTAGGAAGCAGGGAGGACAGCCCCAGCATTTT.